The present entry profiles one T cell receptor (beta chain) with its context. Germline-derived CDR1 and CDR2 are MNHNS and SASEGT. Deletions cut 0 bases from V and 3 bases from J, with 6 bases between. CDR3 length equals 13 residues. The data are from a study of blood T cell repertoires in COVID-19. In the study overall: Nucleic acid was either cDNA or gDNA, and it came from T cells, B-cell-depleted T cells, or PBMCs.

This table comes from immunoSEQ multiplex PCR, and its TCRdb copy is limited to in-frame clones, with some not included. The sample consists of more than 95,000 clones, approximately 68% of them appearing once. Sample: peripheral blood. This TCR derives from a woman aged 70-85 years with acute or convalescent COVID-19. The chain is built from TRBV6-1 and TRBJ2-7, with D perhaps matching TRBD2 (5 bases). CDR3 in amino acids: CASSEAGSYEQYF. In DNA form, the CDR3 reads TGTGCCAGCAGTGAAGCAGGGAGCTACGAGCAGTACTTC.